The rows below give T cell receptor beta chains drawn from one sample of a study of blood T cell repertoires in COVID-19. Profiling relied on immunoSEQ multiplex PCR, and the TCRdb table lists in-frame clones only, not all of them. The table shows about 130,000 clones, with roughly 90% occurring only once. Material for sequencing was peripheral blood. The receptor source for this set is a man aged 60-69 years with COVID-19, enrolled during active disease. The CDR3 runs from the conserved cysteine through the conserved F or W. The D gene is left open where the match is weak. The listing skips clone size in some rows; elsewhere it reads once, few, many or a size class.

cdr3_nt: TGCAGTGCTAGTGCCGGGGCAGGGGTGGACGAGCAGTACTTC
cdr3_aa: CSASAGAGVDEQYF
clone_size: .
j_call: TRBJ2-7
v_call: TRBV20-1
d_call: .

cdr3_nt: TGTGCCAGCAGTGACGGTCATCGGGTATACAATGAGCAGTTCTTC
cdr3_aa: CASSDGHRVYNEQFF
clone_size: .
j_call: TRBJ2-1
v_call: TRBV6-1
d_call: .

cdr3_nt: TGTGCCAGCAGCCTGGGGACAGGGGGCGCGGGGAACACTGAAGCTTTCTTT
cdr3_aa: CASSLGTGGAGNTEAFF
clone_size: .
j_call: TRBJ1-1
v_call: TRBV7-9
d_call: TRBD1

cdr3_nt: TGTGCTAGTGGTTTGGTACAGAACACTGAAGCTTTCTTT
cdr3_aa: CASGLVQNTEAFF
clone_size: .
j_call: TRBJ1-1
v_call: TRBV12-5
d_call: .

cdr3_nt: TGCGCCAGCAGCCAAGAAATAGGGGGCGAATATTCACCCCTCCACTTT
cdr3_aa: CASSQEIGGEYSPLHF
clone_size: .
j_call: TRBJ1-6
v_call: TRBV4-3
d_call: TRBD1

cdr3_nt: TGTGCCAGCAGCTTAATAACCGGGGAGCTGTTTTTT
cdr3_aa: CASSLITGELFF
clone_size: once
j_call: TRBJ2-2
v_call: TRBV7-3
d_call: .

cdr3_nt: TGTGCTAGTGGCCCCCGCGGGGCCTACGAGCAGTACTTC
cdr3_aa: CASGPRGAYEQYF
clone_size: .
j_call: TRBJ2-7
v_call: TRBV12-5
d_call: .

cdr3_nt: TGTGCCAGCAGCTCTAGCGGGAGGCCAACAGATACGCAGTATTTT
cdr3_aa: CASSSSGRPTDTQYF
clone_size: .
j_call: TRBJ2-3
v_call: TRBV7-2
d_call: TRBD2

cdr3_nt: TGCGCCAGCACAACCCGACTACTTGGGAATGAGCAGTTCTTC
cdr3_aa: CASTTRLLGNEQFF
clone_size: .
j_call: TRBJ2-1
v_call: TRBV5-1
d_call: .

cdr3_nt: TGTGCCACCGGCGAGACAGGGGAGCATGGCTACACCTTC
cdr3_aa: CATGETGEHGYTF
clone_size: .
j_call: TRBJ1-2
v_call: TRBV24-1
d_call: TRBD1

cdr3_nt: TGTGCCAGCAGCGTAGACAGGGGCTCTGGAAACACCATATATTTT
cdr3_aa: CASSVDRGSGNTIYF
clone_size: .
j_call: TRBJ1-3
v_call: TRBV9
d_call: TRBD1

cdr3_nt: TGTGCCAGCAGTTCAACTCACCGGGACAGGGGGGACACCATATATTTT
cdr3_aa: CASSSTHRDRGDTIYF
clone_size: .
j_call: TRBJ1-3
v_call: TRBV27
d_call: TRBD1

cdr3_nt: TGTGCCAGCAGTTACGGGACAGGGGTCAATGGCTACACCTTC
cdr3_aa: CASSYGTGVNGYTF
clone_size: .
j_call: TRBJ1-2
v_call: TRBV6-5
d_call: TRBD1

cdr3_nt: TGCGCCAGCACCCAGGACAGGAACACCGGGGAGCTGTTTTTT
cdr3_aa: CASTQDRNTGELFF
clone_size: once
j_call: TRBJ2-2
v_call: TRBV5-1
d_call: .

cdr3_nt: TGCGCCAGCAGCCTATACAATGAGCAGTTCTTC
cdr3_aa: CASSLYNEQFF
clone_size: .
j_call: TRBJ2-1
v_call: TRBV4-3
d_call: .

cdr3_nt: TGCGCCAGCAGCCAAGGGGCCGGAGGACGCACAGATACGCAGTATTTT
cdr3_aa: CASSQGAGGRTDTQYF
clone_size: .
j_call: TRBJ2-3
v_call: TRBV4-1
d_call: .

cdr3_nt: TGTGCCAGCAGCAACAGGGGAGAGTATGGCTACACCTTC
cdr3_aa: CASSNRGEYGYTF
clone_size: .
j_call: TRBJ1-2
v_call: TRBV5-5
d_call: TRBD1

cdr3_nt: TGTGCCAGCAGTGCCAGGCTTACCTACGAGCAGTACTTC
cdr3_aa: CASSARLTYEQYF
clone_size: .
j_call: TRBJ2-7
v_call: TRBV2
d_call: .

cdr3_nt: TGTGCCAGCAGTTTGGGGCAACGGGAAAAACTGTTTTTT
cdr3_aa: CASSLGQREKLFF
clone_size: .
j_call: TRBJ1-4
v_call: TRBV12-3/TRBV12-4
d_call: .

cdr3_nt: TGTGCCAGCAGCGTCAAGACAGGTTATAATGAAAAACTGTTTTTT
cdr3_aa: CASSVKTGYNEKLFF
clone_size: few
j_call: TRBJ1-4
v_call: TRBV2
d_call: .

cdr3_nt: TGTGCCAGCAGCTCCGAGTCTACCTCACCCCTCCACTTT
cdr3_aa: CASSSESTSPLHF
clone_size: .
j_call: TRBJ1-6
v_call: TRBV3-1/TRBV3-2
d_call: .

cdr3_nt: TGTGCCAGCAGCTTAAGGACTCGGGGTGGCTACACCTTC
cdr3_aa: CASSLRTRGGYTF
clone_size: .
j_call: TRBJ1-2
v_call: TRBV7-9
d_call: .

cdr3_nt: TGTGCCAGCAGCCCGAGGGATAGCGGGGGCAGGGAGACCCAGTACTTC
cdr3_aa: CASSPRDSGGRETQYF
clone_size: .
j_call: TRBJ2-5
v_call: TRBV9
d_call: TRBD2

cdr3_nt: TGTGCCAGCAGCTTGGTGCAGGGCGAAGCTTTCTTT
cdr3_aa: CASSLVQGEAFF
clone_size: .
j_call: TRBJ1-1
v_call: TRBV5-8
d_call: .

cdr3_nt: TGTGCCAGCTCACCACCGACAGGAACTAATGAAAAACTGTTTTTT
cdr3_aa: CASSPPTGTNEKLFF
clone_size: .
j_call: TRBJ1-4
v_call: TRBV18
d_call: .

cdr3_nt: TGTGCCAGCAGCCGCCGGGACTCCTACAATGAGCAGTTCTTC
cdr3_aa: CASSRRDSYNEQFF
clone_size: .
j_call: TRBJ2-1
v_call: TRBV3-1/TRBV3-2
d_call: .

cdr3_nt: TGCGCCAGCAGCTGGGGACAGGGGGAAGAGCAGTACTTC
cdr3_aa: CASSWGQGEEQYF
clone_size: .
j_call: TRBJ2-7
v_call: TRBV5-1
d_call: TRBD1

cdr3_nt: TGTGCCAGTAGTATGGCTCCGACAGGGGGCTATGGCTACACCTTC
cdr3_aa: CASSMAPTGGYGYTF
clone_size: .
j_call: TRBJ1-2
v_call: TRBV19
d_call: TRBD1

cdr3_nt: TGTGCCATCCAGGACAGCCCGAACACTGAAGCTTTCTTT
cdr3_aa: CAIQDSPNTEAFF
clone_size: .
j_call: TRBJ1-1
v_call: TRBV6-5
d_call: .

cdr3_nt: TGTGCCAGCAGCCCTCAGGAGAGCGGGAGTTGGTATGAGCAGTTCTTC
cdr3_aa: CASSPQESGSWYEQFF
clone_size: .
j_call: TRBJ2-1
v_call: TRBV3-1/TRBV3-2
d_call: TRBD2

cdr3_nt: TGTGCCAGCAGTTCTCACTCAGGGCCCTACGAGCAGTACTTC
cdr3_aa: CASSSHSGPYEQYF
clone_size: .
j_call: TRBJ2-7
v_call: TRBV28
d_call: .

cdr3_nt: TGTGCCAGCAGCTCCAGACAGGGCTCCTATGGCTACACCTTC
cdr3_aa: CASSSRQGSYGYTF
clone_size: .
j_call: TRBJ1-2
v_call: TRBV7-3
d_call: TRBD1